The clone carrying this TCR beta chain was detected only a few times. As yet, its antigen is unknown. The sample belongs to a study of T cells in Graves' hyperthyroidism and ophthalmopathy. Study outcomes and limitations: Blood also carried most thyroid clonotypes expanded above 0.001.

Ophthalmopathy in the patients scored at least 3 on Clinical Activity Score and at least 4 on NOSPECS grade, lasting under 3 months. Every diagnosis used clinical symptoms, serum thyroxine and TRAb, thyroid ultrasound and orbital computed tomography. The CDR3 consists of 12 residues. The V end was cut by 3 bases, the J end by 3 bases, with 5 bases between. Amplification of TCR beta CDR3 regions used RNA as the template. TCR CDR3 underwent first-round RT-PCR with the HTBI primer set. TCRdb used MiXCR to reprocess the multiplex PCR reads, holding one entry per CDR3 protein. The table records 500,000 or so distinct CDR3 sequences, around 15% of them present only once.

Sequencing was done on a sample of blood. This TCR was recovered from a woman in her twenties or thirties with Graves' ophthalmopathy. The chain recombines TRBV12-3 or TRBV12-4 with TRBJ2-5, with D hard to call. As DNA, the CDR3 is TGTGCCAGCAGTTTTCTGGAAGAGACCCAGTACTTC. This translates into CASSFLEETQYF.